Below, one TCR beta chain is given with its context. This clonotype was seen a handful of times. The antigen it recognizes is unknown. Base-call qualities are not available, and no considerably larger clone is one nucleotide away. Ficoll-Paque density gradient centrifugation was the method used to isolate PBMCs. The sample is drawn from a study of T-cell memory formation after mild COVID-19 (dated by TCRdb to the early 2020s). The study in broad terms: TCR sequence clusters from the two donors were largely donor specific. In a couple of donors, T-cell clones that expanded and contracted after mild COVID-19 were followed by sequencing TCRalpha and TCRbeta repertoires longitudinally. The cohort was made up of two young adult volunteers, one female and one male, who were previously healthy. The full study reports these points: Contracting CD4+ clones were found mainly in CM and EM memory subsets, while CD8+ clones were enriched in EMRA. Clones that contracted from day 15 to 85 showed balanced CD4/CD8 phenotypes, whereas a second wave of clones that expanded from day 15 to 37 leaned towards CD4+. SARS-CoV-2 specificity was not confirmed for the second-wave clones peaking on day 37. Some responding clones were detected in pre-infection memory, suggesting pre-existing cross-reactive memory T cells joined the SARS-CoV-2 response. The study included only a couple of mild cases, and larger cohorts that include severe cases with pre-infection samples were judged to be necessary.

The instrument given in TCRdb is Illumina NovaSeq 6000. cDNA libraries for TCRalpha and TCRbeta were prepared by 5'RACE using constant-segment primers, with sample barcodes and unique molecular identifiers added. RNA was extracted from every sample with Trizol reagent. Amplification of the libraries took two PCR steps, and the second step added a second sample barcode plus Illumina TruSeq adapters. Sequencing of the libraries was done on an Illumina NovaSeq, producing 2 x 150 bp paired-end reads. Concerning the study's data processing: The reads were demultiplexed and collapsed into UMI-guided consensus sequences using migec v1.2.7. Using mixcr v2.1.11, the UMI consensuses were aligned to TRA and TRB V and J templates and assembled into clonotypes. A clonotype was counted as expanded or contracted only when both edgeR and NoisET called the clonotype significant, with the noise models trained on biological replicates. For edgeR calls, a false discovery rate-adjusted p below 0.01 and a log2 fold-change threshold of 1 were applied. As an exploratory analysis of dynamics, PCA with hierarchical clustering was applied to max-normalized trajectories of the 1000 most abundant clonotypes. Separately sequenced CD4+ and CD8+ repertoires were used to assign a CD4 or CD8 phenotype to each responding clone. Starting from the raw public reads, TCRdb applied fastp trimming at Q25, assembled clones with MiXCR and retained in-frame beta chains. Entries are consolidated by CDR3 protein sequence, retaining the most common genes and DNA. None of the V and J calls come from the authors' own analysis; TCRdb made them. Recorded for this sample are around 500,000 distinct CDR3 sequences; roughly 18% of them occurred a single time. The leading ten clones occupy roughly an eighth of the sample.

CDR1 and CDR2, per the germline V gene (reference sequence), are DFQATT and SNEGSKA. After removal of 7 bases from V and 2 bases from J, the junction retains 5 bases not matched to a gene. Reading from cysteine to phenylalanine, the CDR3 counts 15 amino acids. Solely the CDR3 DNA is kept, with 45 bases framed from the first base. The sample comprised PBMCs or a T cell subset sorted from them (not recorded which). Here the chain combines TRBV20-1 and TRBJ2-3, with TRBD2 identical over 14 junction bases. This sequence was found in an adult woman who had mild COVID-19 (a few samples of this study predate the infection). The sample titles of this study are shuffled in the database, so cell type and time point are left out; the donor was told from shared clones. The sequence in DNA is TGCAGTGGAAGACTAGCGGGAGGGCCCACAGATACGCAGTATTTT. Its coded protein is CSGRLAGGPTDTQYF.